What follows are 25 T cell receptor beta chains derived from one specimen sequenced in a study of T cell clonality in common variable immunodeficiency. Some clones are missing from TCRdb's copy, which holds only in-frame ones; the method was immunoSEQ multiplex PCR. Sampling found some 80,000 clones, none seen once. The sequenced sample was peripheral blood mononuclear cells. All receptors come from a person between 18 and 69 years old in good health.

This clone has more than one count but fewer than ten. The read ends 3 residues early relative to the CDR3; the germline J gene fills the gap. The rearrangement joins TRBV7-9 to TRBJ1-1; D is possibly TRBD1 (5 bases). The CDR3 runs 10 residues. From germline, CDR1 is SEHNR and CDR2 FQNEAQ (reference sequence). The part of the CDR3 DNA that was read is TGTGCCAGCACCCAATGGGGC. The encoded protein is CASTQWG. The entire CDR3 protein reads CASTQWGAFF.

This clone was picked up many times. The read terminates 3 residues ahead of where the CDR3 ends, so the germline J gene completes it. The chain combines TRBV18 with TRBJ1-1; 9 nucleotides line up with TRBD1. The CDR3 length is 13 residues. Germline CDR1 is KGHSH and CDR2 is LQKENI. V trimming: 3 bases; J trimming: 7 bases; junction bases outside the gene matches: 3. The DNA read from the CDR3 is TGTGCCAGCTCACCCGGGACAGGGCTTGAA. It specifies CASSPGTGLE. The whole CDR3 region reads CASSPGTGLEAFF.

This clone was detected many times. The CDR3 is cut off 3 residues early in the read; its end comes from the germline J gene. The V call is TRBV28, the J call TRBJ2-5; the match to TRBD1 covers 8 bases. The junction had 7 bases not matched to a gene; V was cut back by 6 bases and J by 4 bases. The length of the CDR3 is 14 residues. Germline V gives CDR1 MDHEN, CDR2 SYDVKM. CDR3 DNA (partial): TGTGCCAGCAGCTCCGGACAGGGAAGAGAGACC. Protein product: CASSSGQGRET. The whole CDR3 sequence reads CASSSGQGRETQYF.

This clone was counted between two and nine times. The read gets to within 3 residues of the CDR3 end, and the germline J gene fills in the rest. The chain is built from TRBV7-9 and TRBJ2-7, with D possibly being TRBD1 (6 bases). CDR3 length: 15 amino acids. V was trimmed by 2 bases and J by 2 bases, leaving 13 bases between them. Germline loops: CDR1 SEHNR, CDR2 FQNEAQ (reference sequence). This chain's CDR3 is CASSLLQGPPYEQYF. The covered CDR3 bases are TGTGCCAGCAGCTTACTACAGGGTCCCCCCTACGAG.

This clone was seen repeatedly, ten times or more. The read ends 3 residues before the CDR3 terminus; that terminus is restored from the germline J gene. The chain employs TRBV20-1 and TRBJ2-1, with 12 bases fitting TRBD2. Unmatched junction bases numbered 7, after V lost 6 bases and J lost 7 bases. The CDR3 extends over 14 amino acids. Germline assignment: CDR1 DFQATT and CDR2 SNEGSKA (reference sequence). CDR3 sequence: CSAETSGSRNEQFF. The covered CDR3 bases are TGCAGTGCGGAGACTAGCGGGAGTCGGAATGAG.

This clone occurred many times. Sequencing ends 3 residues short of the CDR3 end; the germline J gene provides the rest. This chain links TRBV20-1 with TRBJ2-1; TRBD2 matches at 9 bases. CDR1 is DFQATT and CDR2 is SNEGSKA in the germline V gene (reference sequence). Trimming removed 3 bases from V and 4 bases from J; junction bases left unmatched: 7. CDR3 length equals 15 residues. The sequenced part of the CDR3 DNA is TGCAGTGCTAGGGGCTCTAGCGGGAAATACAATGAG. It codes for CSARGSSGKYNE. The entire CDR3 sequence reads CSARGSSGKYNEQFF.

This clone showed up many times. The read terminates 3 residues ahead of where the CDR3 ends, so the germline J gene completes it. The chain uses TRBV20-1 and TRBJ2-1; D is unclear. The germline V gene encodes CDR1 DFQATT and CDR2 SNEGSKA (reference sequence). The germline V and J ends were trimmed by 6 bases and 4 bases, with 7 bases remaining between them. This CDR3 comprises 11 residues. Incomplete CDR3 DNA: TGCAGTGCCGTAACTTACAATGAG. It codes for CSAVTYNE. The whole CDR3 protein reads CSAVTYNEQFF.

In its sample, this clone was seen many times. The sequenced part of the CDR3 DNA is TGTGCCAGCAGCCCAGGTCCAGGTCTTAACTATGGC. Residues: CASSPGPGLNYG. In full, the CDR3 is CASSPGPGLNYGYTF. This chain links TRBV7-9 with TRBJ1-2, with D hard to call. The CDR3 end falls 3 residues outside the read, so it is completed with the germline J gene. Trimming took 5 bases from V and 1 from J, leaving 14 bases between them. CDR1 is SEHNR and CDR2 is FQNEAQ in the germline V gene (reference sequence). The CDR3 is 15 residues long.

This clone was detected ten times or more. The sequenced fragment ends 3 residues before the CDR3 boundary, so the rest is inferred from the germline J gene. The chain couples TRBV20-1 to TRBJ1-5; tentative D call: TRBD1 (6 bases). Germline CDR1 and CDR2: DFQATT and SNEGSKA (reference sequence). V was cut by 0 bases and J by 3 bases, with 15 bases left in between. CDR3 length equals 16 residues. This chain's CDR3 is CSARDSSGANNQPQHF. The CDR3 bases that were read are TGCAGTGCTAGAGACTCGTCAGGGGCAAACAATCAGCCC.

This clone came up many times. The CDR3 end falls 3 residues outside the read, so it is completed with the germline J gene. This chain uses TRBV12-3 or TRBV12-4 with TRBJ2-2; D is possibly TRBD1 (5 bases). CDR3 length: 16 residues. The germline V and J ends were trimmed by 5 bases and 5 bases, with 18 bases remaining between them. The sequenced CDR3 bases are TGTGCCAGCAGTCTTAACCCAGGGTTCGGAACCGGGGAG. Translated: CASSLNPGFGTGE. The whole CDR3 is CASSLNPGFGTGELFF.

This clone was recorded at least ten times. The read ends 3 residues shy of where the CDR3 ends; the end is completed using the germline J gene. The V and J genes are TRBV6-2 or TRBV6-3 and TRBJ2-3; 7 nucleotides match TRBD1. The CDR3 spans 15 residues. CDR1 is MNHEY and CDR2 is SVGEGT in the germline V gene. The ends lost 2 bases at V and 0 bases at J; junction bases unmatched: 2. The CDR3 bases that were read are TGTGCCAGCAGTTACGGGACAGAAAGCACAGATACG. Its translation is CASSYGTESTDT. The entire CDR3 sequence reads CASSYGTESTDTQYF.

This clone was seen at least ten times. The CDR3 end lies 3 residues beyond the end of the read and is filled in from the germline J gene. The chain uses TRBV9 and TRBJ1-2; perhaps TRBD1 as D (6 bases). The V and J ends lost 2 bases and 6 bases respectively, with 20 bases between them. CDR1 is SGDLS, CDR2 YYNGEE, per germline. This CDR3 region has 16 residues. The covered CDR3 bases are TGTGCCAGCAGCGTTGAGGCATGGGGGCGGTACGATGGC. This encodes CASSVEAWGRYDG. The entire CDR3 sequence reads CASSVEAWGRYDGYTF.

In this sample, this clone turned up many times. The CDR3 region is CSVVTGAEPQHF. The part of the CDR3 DNA that was read is TGCAGCGTTGTTACTGGGGCTGAGCCC. The chain combines TRBV29-1 with TRBJ1-5; maybe TRBD1 (5 bases). The read ends 3 residues before the CDR3 terminus; that terminus is restored from the germline J gene. There are 12 residues in the CDR3. Germline V gene lookup returns CDR1 SQVTM and CDR2 ANQGSEA. Trimming took 4 bases from V and 8 from J, leaving 12 bases between them.

In its sample, this clone was seen many times. The CDR3 is cut off 3 residues early in the read; its end comes from the germline J gene. The V and J genes are TRBV14 and TRBJ1-1; D is unresolved. The V and J ends lost 2 bases and 5 bases respectively, with 9 bases between them. The CDR3 has 13 residues. The germline V gene has CDR1 SGHDN and CDR2 FVKESK. The covered CDR3 bases are TGTGCCAGCAGCCAACGCCCCGGGACTGAA. This encodes CASSQRPGTE. The complete CDR3 reads CASSQRPGTEAFF. The full variable domain, completed using reference TRBV14 and TRBJ1-1, is EAGVTQFPSHSVIEKGQTVTLRCDPISGHDNLYWYRRVMGKEIKFLLHFVKESKQDESGMPNNRFLAERTGGTYSTLKVQPAELEDSGVYFCASSQRPGTEAFFGQGTRLTVV.

This clone was detected many times. The CDR3 is cut off 3 residues early in the read; its end comes from the germline J gene. This chain links TRBV4-1 with TRBJ2-2, with TRBD2 as a possible D gene (6 bases). CDR1 and CDR2 from the germline V gene are MGHRA and YSYEKL. Between the trimmed V and J ends, which lost 7 bases and 1 base, there was a span of 13 bases. The CDR3 totals 15 residues. The CDR3 DNA, read in part, is TGCGCCAGCAACCCAAGAGCGGGGAACACCGGGGAG. Translating it yields CASNPRAGNTGE. The CDR3 as a whole reads CASNPRAGNTGELFF.

This clone has ten or more counts. The read gets to within 3 residues of the CDR3 end, and the germline J gene fills in the rest. This chain connects TRBV13 to TRBJ2-7; 7 nucleotides line up with TRBD1. The CDR3 runs to 14 residues. V lost 5 bases to trimming and J lost 3 bases; unmatched junction nucleotides: 7. Germline V gene data show CDR1 as PRHDT and CDR2 as FYEKMQ (reference sequence). The CDR3 loop is CASSPDRQGYEQYF. The part of the CDR3 DNA that was read is TGTGCCAGCAGCCCCGACCGACAGGGCTACGAG.

This clone was seen repeatedly, ten times or more. The read is 3 residues too short to cover the CDR3 end, so that end is filled in from the germline J gene. The chain links TRBV6-2 or TRBV6-3 to TRBJ2-3, with TRBD2 matching 7 bases. The CDR3 spans 17 residues. V lost 8 bases, J lost 0 bases, and 14 bases stayed unmatched. CDR1 is MNHEY, CDR2 SVGEGT, per germline. The CDR3 loop is CASRRVPRGGSTDTQYF. Partial CDR3 DNA: TGTGCCAGCCGCCGCGTCCCGCGCGGGGGTAGCACAGATACG.

In this sample, this clone turned up many times. The CDR3 is cut off 3 residues early in the read; its end comes from the germline J gene. V is TRBV20-1 and J is TRBJ2-6, with TRBD1 as a possible D gene (6 bases). V was cut by 6 bases and J by 1 base, with 10 bases left in between. The CDR3 totals 14 residues. Germline V gene data show CDR1 as DFQATT and CDR2 as SNEGSKA (reference sequence). CDR3 bases read: TGCAGTGCACCCCAGGGGTCTGGGGCCAACGTC. It specifies CSAPQGSGANV. The whole CDR3 region reads CSAPQGSGANVLTF.

In this sample, this clone turned up many times. The missing CDR3 end, 3 residues past where the read stops, is filled in from the germline J gene. J is TRBJ1-1 and V is TRBV19; 8 nucleotides agree with TRBD1. Trimming at V came to 3 bases and at J to 6 bases, leaving 6 bases not matched to a gene. The CDR3 has 14 amino acids. Per germline, CDR1 LNHDA and CDR2 SQIVND (reference sequence). The part of the CDR3 DNA that was read is TGTGCCAGTAGTATCCGAGACAGGGGTTCTGAA. Translation: CASSIRDRGSE. The complete CDR3 reads CASSIRDRGSEAFF.

In this sample, this clone turned up many times. The read falls 3 residues short of the CDR3 end, and the missing part is taken from the germline J gene. The V and J genes are TRBV27 and TRBJ2-1; TRBD1 might be the D (5 bases). Germline V gene sequence: CDR1 MNHEY, CDR2 SMNVEV (reference sequence). The CDR3 runs to 14 residues. V was cut by 3 bases and J by 6 bases, with 12 bases left in between. CDR3 DNA, as far as it was read: TGTGCCAGCAGTTTCCCCAGGGCCATCAATGAG. Protein product: CASSFPRAINE. The whole CDR3 is CASSFPRAINEQFF.

At least ten counts were recorded for this clone. The read is 3 residues too short to cover the CDR3 end, so that end is filled in from the germline J gene. J is TRBJ2-7 and V is TRBV19; possible D gene TRBD2, 7 bases. The V end was cut by 4 bases, the J end by 6 bases, with 19 bases between. The CDR3 runs 15 residues. CDR1 LNHDA and CDR2 SQIVND come from the germline V gene (reference sequence). CDR3 loop: CASSTGGDRRAEQYF. CDR3 DNA (partial): TGTGCCAGTAGTACGGGGGGAGACAGGAGGGCCGAG.

This clone occurred many times. CDR3 region: CASSTRQGKGYGYTF. CDR3 bases read: TGTGCCAGTAGTACACGACAGGGGAAGGGATATGGC. The chain has TRBV19 and TRBJ1-2; 8 nucleotides match TRBD1. The read gets to within 3 residues of the CDR3 end, and the germline J gene fills in the rest. The CDR3 contains 15 residues. Germline V gene data show CDR1 as LNHDA and CDR2 as SQIVND (reference sequence). V trimming: 4 bases; J trimming: 5 bases; junction bases outside the gene matches: 9. Together with reference TRBV19 and TRBJ1-2, the CDR3 gives the full variable domain: DGGITQSPKYLFRKEGQNVTLSCEQNLNHDAMYWYRQDPGQGLRLIYYSQIVNDFQKGDIAEGYSVSREKKESFPLTVTSAQKNPTAFYLCASSTRQGKGYGYTFGSGTRLTVV.

This clone was found many times. The read comes to an end 3 residues before the CDR3 does, leaving the germline J gene to fill in the end. The chain employs TRBV20-1 and TRBJ1-4; 7 bases agree with TRBD1. V was clipped by 5 bases and J by 0 bases; unmatched bases: 3. The CDR3 has 14 amino acids. From germline, CDR1 is DFQATT and CDR2 SNEGSKA (reference sequence). CDR3 DNA (partial): TGCAGTGCTTTACAGGGGTCAACTAATGAAAAA. As protein: CSALQGSTNEK. The whole CDR3 protein reads CSALQGSTNEKLFF.

The sample holds many counts of this clone. The read ends 3 residues shy of where the CDR3 ends; the end is completed using the germline J gene. The chain carries TRBV11-2 and TRBJ2-3; TRBD2 matches at 7 bases. CDR1 is SGHAT, CDR2 FQNNGV, per germline. After removal of 5 bases from V and 4 bases from J, the junction contained 3 bases not matched to a gene. The CDR3 loop spans 13 amino acids. The covered CDR3 bases are TGTGCCAGCAGCCCCCGGGGGGCAGATACG. This codes for CASSPRGADT. The complete CDR3 protein is CASSPRGADTQYF.

This clone was detected ten times or more. The read terminates 3 residues before the CDR3 end, so the remaining end is supplied by the germline J gene. The rearrangement joins TRBV30 to TRBJ2-5; no clear D. Between the trimmed V and J ends, which lost 0 bases and 2 bases, there was a span of 7 bases. The germline V gene encodes CDR1 GTSNPN and CDR2 SVGIG (reference sequence). This CDR3 comprises 13 residues. The part of the CDR3 DNA that was read is TGTGCCTGGAGTGTAAGGCCTCAAGAGACC. Amino acids: CAWSVRPQET. The full CDR3 is CAWSVRPQETQYF. The entire variable domain, with the rest obtained from reference TRBV30 and TRBJ2-5, is as follows: SQTIHQWPATLVQPVGSPLSLECTVEGTSNPNLYWYRQAAGRGLQLLFYSVGIGQISSEVPQNLSASRPQDRQFILSSKKLLLSDSGFYLCAWSVRPQETQYFGPGTRLLVL.